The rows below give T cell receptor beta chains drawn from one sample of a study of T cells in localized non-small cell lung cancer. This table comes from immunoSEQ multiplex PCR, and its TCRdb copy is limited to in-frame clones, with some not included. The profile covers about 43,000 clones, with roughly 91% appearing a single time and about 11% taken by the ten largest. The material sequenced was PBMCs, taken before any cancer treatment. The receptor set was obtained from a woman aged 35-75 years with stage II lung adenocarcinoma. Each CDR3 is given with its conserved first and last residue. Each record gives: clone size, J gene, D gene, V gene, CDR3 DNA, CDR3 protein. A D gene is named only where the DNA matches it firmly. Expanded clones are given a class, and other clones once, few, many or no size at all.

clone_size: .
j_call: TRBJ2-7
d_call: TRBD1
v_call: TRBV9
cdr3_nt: TGTGCCAGCAGTGCCGGGACAGGAACCTACGAGCAGTACTTC
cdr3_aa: CASSAGTGTYEQYF

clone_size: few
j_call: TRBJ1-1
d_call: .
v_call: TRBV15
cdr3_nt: TGTGCCACCAGCAGAGGTGACAGGAACACTGAAGCTTTCTTT
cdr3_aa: CATSRGDRNTEAFF

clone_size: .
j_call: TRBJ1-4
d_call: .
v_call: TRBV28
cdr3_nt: TGTGCCAGCAGTTTATATTTGAACCCCCCATATGAAAAACTGTTTTTT
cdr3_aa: CASSLYLNPPYEKLFF

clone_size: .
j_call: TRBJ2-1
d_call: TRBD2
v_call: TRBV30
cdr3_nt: TGTGCCTGGGAGGGGGGGCTTACTAGCGGGGTTTACAATGAGCAGTTCTTC
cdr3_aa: CAWEGGLTSGVYNEQFF

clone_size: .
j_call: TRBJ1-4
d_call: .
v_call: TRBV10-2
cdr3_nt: TGCGCCAGCACGCAGGACAGACCTGCAACTAATGAAAAACTGTTTTTT
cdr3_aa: CASTQDRPATNEKLFF

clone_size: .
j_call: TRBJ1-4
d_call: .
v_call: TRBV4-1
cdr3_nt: TGCGCCAGCAGCCAATATCCTTCAACTAATGAAAAACTGTTTTTT
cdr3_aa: CASSQYPSTNEKLFF

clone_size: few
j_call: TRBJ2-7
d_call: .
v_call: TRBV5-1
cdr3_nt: TGCGCCAGCAGCATCGAGACAGGCCGCTACGGCGAGCAGTACTTC
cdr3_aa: CASSIETGRYGEQYF

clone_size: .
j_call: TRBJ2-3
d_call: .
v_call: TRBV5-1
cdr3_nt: TGCGCCAGCAGCTTGAGGCGTAGCCCAAGCACAGATACGCAGTATTTT
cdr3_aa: CASSLRRSPSTDTQYF

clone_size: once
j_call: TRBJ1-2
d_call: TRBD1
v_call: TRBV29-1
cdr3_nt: TGCAGCGTTGAAGACTTCACGAACAGGGGGCCTGGCTACACCTTC
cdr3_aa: CSVEDFTNRGPGYTF

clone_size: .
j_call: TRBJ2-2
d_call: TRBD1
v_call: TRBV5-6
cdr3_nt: TGTGCCAGCGGATCCGGACAGGAAGGTTACACCGGGGAGCTGTTTTTT
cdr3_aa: CASGSGQEGYTGELFF